The clone carrying this T cell receptor beta chain came up many times. The antigen remains undetermined. This specimen belongs to a study of T cell repertoires in cytomegalovirus infection. For the study at large: Epitope selection comprised recently identified HLA-C-restricted CMV epitopes and well-studied HLA-B-restricted CMV epitopes. Notes on the study in general: The response measured ex vivo was dominated by TCR beta clonotypes (HLA-C-restricted and CMV-specific). Individuals carrying CMV plus the relevant HLA were identified by cumulative frequency of public TCR beta families.

CDR1 and CDR2 (germline): SGHTA, FQGNSA. The V gene end was trimmed by 1 base and the J gene end by 0 bases; junction bases not matched to a gene: 4. The CDR3 runs 17 residues. Using its own MiXCR run on the reads, TCRdb lists one record per CDR3 protein. The sample has 20,000 or so distinct CDR3 sequences; under 25% are singletons. The J gene is TRBJ1-3, the V gene TRBV7-2; 9 nucleotides line up with TRBD1. The clonotype originates from a human donor in good health (CMV status not recorded). Some clones in this sample may be carry-over from other donors' samples. Sequences were derived from CD8+ T cells from cultured PBMCs, sampled from culture after CMV antigen stimulation. CDR3 amino acids: CASSLGTGAVSGNTIYF. In DNA, the CDR3 is TGTGCCAGCAGCTTAGGGACAGGGGCCGTCTCTGGAAACACCATATATTTT.